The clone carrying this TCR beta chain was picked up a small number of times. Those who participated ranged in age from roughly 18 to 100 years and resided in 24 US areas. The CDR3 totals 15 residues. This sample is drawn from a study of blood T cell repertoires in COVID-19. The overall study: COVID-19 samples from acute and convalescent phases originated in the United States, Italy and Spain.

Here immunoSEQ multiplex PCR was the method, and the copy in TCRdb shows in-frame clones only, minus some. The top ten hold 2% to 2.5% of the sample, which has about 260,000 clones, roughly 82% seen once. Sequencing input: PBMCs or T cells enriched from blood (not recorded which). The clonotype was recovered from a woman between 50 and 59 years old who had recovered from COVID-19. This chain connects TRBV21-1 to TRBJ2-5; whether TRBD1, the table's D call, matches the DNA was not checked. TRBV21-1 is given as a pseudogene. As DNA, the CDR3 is TGTGCCAGCAGCAAAGGCAACAGGTTCGGGGAGACCCAGTACTTC. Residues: CASSKGNRFGETQYF.